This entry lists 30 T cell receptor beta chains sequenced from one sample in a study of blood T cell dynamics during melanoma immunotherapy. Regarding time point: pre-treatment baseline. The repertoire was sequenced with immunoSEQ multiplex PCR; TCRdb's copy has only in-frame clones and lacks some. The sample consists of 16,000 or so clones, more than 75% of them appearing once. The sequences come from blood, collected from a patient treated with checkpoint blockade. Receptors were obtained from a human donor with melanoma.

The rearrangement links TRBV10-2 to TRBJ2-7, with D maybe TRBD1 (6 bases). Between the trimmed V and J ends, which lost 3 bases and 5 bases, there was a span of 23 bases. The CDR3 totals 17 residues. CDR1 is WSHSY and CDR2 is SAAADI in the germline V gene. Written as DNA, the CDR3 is TGCGCCAGCAGTGAAACAGGAGCAGGGGCGAGTGTGAACGAGCAGTACTTC. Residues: CASSETGAGASVNEQYF.

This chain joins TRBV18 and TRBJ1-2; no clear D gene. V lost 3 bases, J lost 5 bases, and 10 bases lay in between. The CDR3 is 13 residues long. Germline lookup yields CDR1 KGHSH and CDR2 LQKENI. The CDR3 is CASSPPSGYGYTF. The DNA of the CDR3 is TGTGCCAGCTCACCTCCCTCCGGATATGGCTACACCTTC.

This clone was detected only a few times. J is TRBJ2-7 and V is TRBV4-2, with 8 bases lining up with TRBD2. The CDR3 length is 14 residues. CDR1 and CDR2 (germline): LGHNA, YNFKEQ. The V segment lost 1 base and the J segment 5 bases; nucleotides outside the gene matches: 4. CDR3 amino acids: CASSQAGTSDEQYF. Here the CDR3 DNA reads TGTGCCAGCAGCCAAGCCGGGACTAGTGACGAGCAGTACTTC.

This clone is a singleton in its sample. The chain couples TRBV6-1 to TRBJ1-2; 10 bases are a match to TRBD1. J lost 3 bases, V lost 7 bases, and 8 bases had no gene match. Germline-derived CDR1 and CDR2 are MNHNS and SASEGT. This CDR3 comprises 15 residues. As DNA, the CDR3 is TGTGCCAGCATCCGGGGACAGGGGAGGGACTATGGCTACACCTTC. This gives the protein CASIRGQGRDYGYTF.

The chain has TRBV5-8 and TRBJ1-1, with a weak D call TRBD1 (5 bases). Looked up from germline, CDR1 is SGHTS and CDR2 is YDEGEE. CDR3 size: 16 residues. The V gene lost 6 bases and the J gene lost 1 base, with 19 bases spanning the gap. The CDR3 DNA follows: TGTGCCAGCACCGACTACCAGGGACGGGGGAACACTGAAGCTTTCTTT. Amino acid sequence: CASTDYQGRGNTEAFF.

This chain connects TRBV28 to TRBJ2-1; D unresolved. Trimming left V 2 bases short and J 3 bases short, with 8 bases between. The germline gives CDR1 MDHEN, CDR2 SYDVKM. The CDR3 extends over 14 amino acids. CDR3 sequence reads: CASSLRTDYNEQFF. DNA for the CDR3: TGTGCCAGCAGTTTACGGACGGACTACAATGAGCAGTTCTTC.

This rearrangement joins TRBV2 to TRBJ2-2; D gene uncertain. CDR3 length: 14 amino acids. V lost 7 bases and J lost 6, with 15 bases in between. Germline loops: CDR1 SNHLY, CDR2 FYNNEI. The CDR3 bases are TGTGCCAGCAAGGACGGAACCAGTGCCGGGGAGCTGTTTTTT. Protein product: CASKDGTSAGELFF.

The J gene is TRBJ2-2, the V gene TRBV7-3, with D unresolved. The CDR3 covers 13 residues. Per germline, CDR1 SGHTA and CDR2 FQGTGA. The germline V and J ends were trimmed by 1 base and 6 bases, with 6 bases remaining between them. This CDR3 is CASSLRGSGELFF. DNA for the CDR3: TGTGCCAGCAGCTTAAGGGGATCCGGGGAGCTGTTTTTT.

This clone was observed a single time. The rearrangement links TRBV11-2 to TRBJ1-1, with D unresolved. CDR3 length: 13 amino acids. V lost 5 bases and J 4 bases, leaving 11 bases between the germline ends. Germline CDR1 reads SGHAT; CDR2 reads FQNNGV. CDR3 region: CASSPARGTEAFF. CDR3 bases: TGTGCCAGCAGCCCCGCCCGGGGCACTGAAGCTTTCTTT.

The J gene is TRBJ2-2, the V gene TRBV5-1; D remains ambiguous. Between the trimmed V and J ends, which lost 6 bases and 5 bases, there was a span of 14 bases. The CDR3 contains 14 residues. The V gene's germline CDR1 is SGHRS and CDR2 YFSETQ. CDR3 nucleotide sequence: TGCGCCAGCAAATTAATACCAGATACCGGGGAGCTGTTTTTT. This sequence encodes CASKLIPDTGELFF.

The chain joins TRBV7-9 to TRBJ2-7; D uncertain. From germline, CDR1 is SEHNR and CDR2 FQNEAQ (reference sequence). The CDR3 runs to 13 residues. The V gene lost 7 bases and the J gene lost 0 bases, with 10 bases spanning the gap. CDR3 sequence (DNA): TGTGCCAGCACCCCCGGAGTCTCCTACGAGCAGTACTTC. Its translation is CASTPGVSYEQYF.

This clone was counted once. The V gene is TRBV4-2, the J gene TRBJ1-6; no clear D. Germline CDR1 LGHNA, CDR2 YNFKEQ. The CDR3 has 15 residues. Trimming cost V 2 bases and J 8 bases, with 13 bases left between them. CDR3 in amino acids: CASSQYAGLDSPLHF. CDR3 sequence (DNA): TGTGCCAGCAGCCAATACGCGGGGTTGGATTCACCCCTCCACTTT.

CDR3 sequence: CASSIGGGFAKNIQYF. The CDR3 region has the DNA TGTGCCAGTAGTATCGGGGGGGGTTTTGCCAAAAACATTCAGTACTTC. V and J are TRBV19 and TRBJ2-4; 8 bases match TRBD2. Unmatched junction bases numbered 5, after V lost 3 bases and J lost 1 base. The germline V gene has CDR1 LNHDA and CDR2 SQIVND (reference sequence). This CDR3 region has 16 residues.

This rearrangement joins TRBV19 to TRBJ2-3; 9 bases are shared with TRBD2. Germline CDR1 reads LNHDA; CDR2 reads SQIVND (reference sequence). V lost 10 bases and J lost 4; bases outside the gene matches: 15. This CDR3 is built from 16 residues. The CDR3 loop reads CATRNGARGGPDTQYF. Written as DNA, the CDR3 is TGTGCCACCCGGAACGGGGCGCGGGGGGGCCCAGATACGCAGTATTTT.

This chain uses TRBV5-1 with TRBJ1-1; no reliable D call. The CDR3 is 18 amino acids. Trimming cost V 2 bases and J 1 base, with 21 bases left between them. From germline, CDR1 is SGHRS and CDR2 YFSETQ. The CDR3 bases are TGCGCCAGCAGCTTTATGATGTATGGGTTTTACGAGAACACTGAAGCTTTCTTT. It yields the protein CASSFMMYGFYENTEAFF.

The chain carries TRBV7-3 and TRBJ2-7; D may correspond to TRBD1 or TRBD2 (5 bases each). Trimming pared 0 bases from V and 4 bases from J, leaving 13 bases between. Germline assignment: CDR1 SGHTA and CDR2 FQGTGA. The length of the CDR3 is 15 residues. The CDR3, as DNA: TGTGCCAGCAGCTTAACCCCGGGACCCATGTACGAGCAGTACTTC. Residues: CASSLTPGPMYEQYF.

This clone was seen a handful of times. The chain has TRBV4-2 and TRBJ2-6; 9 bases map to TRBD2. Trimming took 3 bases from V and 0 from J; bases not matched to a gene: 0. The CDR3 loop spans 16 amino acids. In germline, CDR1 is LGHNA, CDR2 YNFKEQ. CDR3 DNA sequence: TGTGCCAGCAGCCAGCGGGGGGGCTCTGGGGCCAACGTCCTGACTTTC. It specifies CASSQRGGSGANVLTF.

Here the CDR3 reads CASSPNRGHGNTEAFF. The CDR3 coding sequence is TGTGCCAGCTCACCGAATAGGGGACACGGGAACACTGAAGCTTTCTTT. This sequence joins TRBV18 and TRBJ1-1, with a tentative D call TRBD1 (6 bases). V was clipped by 3 bases and J by 1 base, with 15 bases between them. CDR3 length: 16 residues. Germline CDR1 is KGHSH and CDR2 is LQKENI. Full variable domain (missing parts from reference TRBV18 and TRBJ1-1): NAGVMQNPRHLVRRRGQEARLRCSPMKGHSHVYWYRQLPEEGLKFMVYLQKENIIDESGMPKERFSAEFPKEGPSILRIQQVVRGDSAAYFCASSPNRGHGNTEAFFGQGTRLTVV.

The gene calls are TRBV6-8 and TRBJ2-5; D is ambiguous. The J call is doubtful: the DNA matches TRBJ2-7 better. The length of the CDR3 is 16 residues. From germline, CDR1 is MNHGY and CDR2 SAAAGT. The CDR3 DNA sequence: TGTGCCAGCAGTTACGGAATCCCATTTAGCTCCTACGAGCAGTACTTC. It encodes CASSYGIPFSSYEQYF.

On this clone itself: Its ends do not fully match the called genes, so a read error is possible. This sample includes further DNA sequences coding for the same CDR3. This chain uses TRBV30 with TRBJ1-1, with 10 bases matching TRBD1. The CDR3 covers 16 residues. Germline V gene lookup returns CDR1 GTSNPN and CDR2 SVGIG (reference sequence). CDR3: CAWTHEGTGAWTEAFF. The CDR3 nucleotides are TGTGCCTGGACACACGAGGGGACAGGGGCTTGGACTGAGGCTTTCTTT.

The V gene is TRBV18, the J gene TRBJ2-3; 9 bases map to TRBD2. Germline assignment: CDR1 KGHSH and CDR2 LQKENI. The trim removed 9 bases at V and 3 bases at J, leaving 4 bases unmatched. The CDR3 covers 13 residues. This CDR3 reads CASLAGNTDTQYF. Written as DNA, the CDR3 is TGTGCCAGTCTAGCGGGGAATACAGATACGCAGTATTTT.

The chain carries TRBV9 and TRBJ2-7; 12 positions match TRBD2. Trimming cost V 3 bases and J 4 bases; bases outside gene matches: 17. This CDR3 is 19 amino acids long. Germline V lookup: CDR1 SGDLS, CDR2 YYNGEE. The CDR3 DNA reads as TGTGCCAGCAGCGCAGAGGGACAGGGTAGGACTAGCGGGACGTACGAGCAGTACTTC. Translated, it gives CASSAEGQGRTSGTYEQYF.

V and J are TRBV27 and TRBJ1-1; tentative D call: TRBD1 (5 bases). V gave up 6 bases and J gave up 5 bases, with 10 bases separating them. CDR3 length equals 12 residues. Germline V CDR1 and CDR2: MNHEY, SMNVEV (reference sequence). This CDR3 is CASRRGVTEAFF. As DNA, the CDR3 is TGTGCCAGCAGGCGAGGGGTTACTGAAGCTTTCTTT.

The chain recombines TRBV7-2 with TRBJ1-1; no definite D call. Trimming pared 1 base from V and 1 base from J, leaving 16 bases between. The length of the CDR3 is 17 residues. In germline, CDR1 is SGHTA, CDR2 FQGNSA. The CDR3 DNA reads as TGTGCCAGCAGCTTAGGGATTTCCTATAATAGGAACACTGAAGCTTTCTTT. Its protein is CASSLGISYNRNTEAFF. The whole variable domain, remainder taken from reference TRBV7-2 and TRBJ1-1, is GAGVSQSPSNKVTEKGKDVELRCDPISGHTALYWYRQSLGQGLEFLIYFQGNSAPDKSGLPSDRFSAERTGGSVSTLTIQRTQQEDSAVYLCASSLGISYNRNTEAFFGQGTRLTVV.

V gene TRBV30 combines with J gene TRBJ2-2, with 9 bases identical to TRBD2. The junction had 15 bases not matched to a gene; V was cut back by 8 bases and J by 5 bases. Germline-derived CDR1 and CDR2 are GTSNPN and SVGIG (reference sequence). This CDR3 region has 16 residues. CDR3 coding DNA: TGTGCCGGGGCCCGGCGCGGGGGGGCTGGTACCGGGGAGCTGTTTTTT. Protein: CAGARRGGAGTGELFF.

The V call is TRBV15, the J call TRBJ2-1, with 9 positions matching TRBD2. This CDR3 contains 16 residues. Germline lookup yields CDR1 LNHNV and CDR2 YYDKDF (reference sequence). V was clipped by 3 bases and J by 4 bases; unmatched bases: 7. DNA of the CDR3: TGTGCCACCAGCAGGCGAATAGCGGGGGTTTACAATGAGCAGTTCTTC. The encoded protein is CATSRRIAGVYNEQFF.

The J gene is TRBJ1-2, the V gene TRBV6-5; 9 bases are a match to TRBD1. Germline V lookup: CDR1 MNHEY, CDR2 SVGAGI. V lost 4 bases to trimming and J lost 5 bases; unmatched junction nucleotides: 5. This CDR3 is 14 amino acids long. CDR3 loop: CASSWEDRGYGYTF. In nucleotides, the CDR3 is TGTGCCAGCAGTTGGGAGGACAGGGGATATGGCTACACCTTC.

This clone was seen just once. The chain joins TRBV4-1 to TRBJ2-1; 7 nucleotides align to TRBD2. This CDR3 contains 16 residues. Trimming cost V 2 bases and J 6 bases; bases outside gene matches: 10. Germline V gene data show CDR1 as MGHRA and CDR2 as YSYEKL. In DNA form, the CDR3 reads TGCGCCAGCAGCCAATTCGGACTAGAAACTCGCAATGAGCAGTTCTTC. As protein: CASSQFGLETRNEQFF.

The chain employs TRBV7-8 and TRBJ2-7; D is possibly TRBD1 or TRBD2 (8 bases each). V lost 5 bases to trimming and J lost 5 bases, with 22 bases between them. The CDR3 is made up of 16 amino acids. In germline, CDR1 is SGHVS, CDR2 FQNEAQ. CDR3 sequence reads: CASSPGGGGRRDEQYF. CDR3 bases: TGTGCCAGCAGCCCAGGGGGCGGGGGGCGGAGGGACGAGCAGTACTTC.

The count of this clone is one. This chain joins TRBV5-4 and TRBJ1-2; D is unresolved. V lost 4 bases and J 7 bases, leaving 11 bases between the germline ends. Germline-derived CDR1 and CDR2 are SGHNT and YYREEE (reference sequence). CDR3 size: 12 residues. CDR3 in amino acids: CASSPPGSGYTF. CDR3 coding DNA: TGTGCCAGCAGCCCCCCGGGCTCTGGCTACACCTTC.